These 8 T cell receptor beta chains share one sample of origin, sequenced in a study of follicular helper T cells after annual influenza vaccination. Assay used: immunoSEQ multiplex PCR; TCRdb lists only in-frame clones, some missing. This table holds thousands of clones, roughly 84% found once. Time point here: 2015-2016 season, 7 days after influenza vaccination. The sequences come from CXCR5+ CD38- circulating T follicular helper cells from blood, collected 7 days after influenza vaccination. Specified subset: circulating Tfh, non-naive CD4+CXCR5+PD-1+ (ICOS+CD38+ or ICOS-CD38-). These receptors were taken from an adult who received the influenza vaccine.

The chain links TRBV7-2 to TRBJ2-7; D uncertain. The germline gives CDR1 SGHTA, CDR2 FQGNSA. The CDR3 sequence is 14 residues long. V gave up 6 bases and J gave up 2 bases, with 14 bases separating them. CDR3 region: CASSIGYLTYEQYF. The DNA for the CDR3 is TGTGCCAGCAGTATAGGCTACCTGACCTACGAGCAGTACTTC.

The J gene is TRBJ1-1, the V gene TRBV4-2, with no clear D. This CDR3 contains 16 residues. Trimming pared 1 base from V and 1 base from J, leaving 13 bases between. The germline CDR1 and CDR2 sequences are LGHNA and YNFKEQ. Here the CDR3 reads CASSQVTRAGNTEAFF. Here the CDR3 DNA reads TGTGCCAGCAGCCAAGTCACCCGTGCGGGGAACACTGAAGCTTTCTTT.

The chain uses TRBV19 and TRBJ1-5; D is perhaps TRBD1 (6 bases). Germline CDR1 is LNHDA and CDR2 is SQIVND (reference sequence). The CDR3 length is 15 residues. Between the trimmed V and J ends, which lost 2 bases and 0 bases, there was a span of 8 bases. CDR3 residues: CASSIYRDSNQPQHF. The DNA for the CDR3 is TGTGCCAGTAGTATATACAGGGATAGCAATCAGCCCCAGCATTTT.

The genes are TRBV18 and TRBJ1-3; no reliable D call. Germline values: CDR1 KGHSH, CDR2 LQKENI. The V end lost 3 bases, the J end lost 0 bases, and 9 bases lay between the germline ends. The length of the CDR3 is 15 residues. In DNA, the CDR3 is TGTGCCAGCTCACCGGCAGGCTTCTCTGGAAACACCATATATTTT. As protein: CASSPAGFSGNTIYF. The full variable domain, its missing parts supplied by reference TRBV18 and TRBJ1-3, is NAGVMQNPRHLVRRRGQEARLRCSPMKGHSHVYWYRQLPEEGLKFMVYLQKENIIDESGMPKERFSAEFPKEGPSILRIQQVVRGDSAAYFCASSPAGFSGNTIYFGEGSWLTVV.

This sequence joins TRBV2 and TRBJ1-1; D is unresolved. From germline, CDR1 is SNHLY and CDR2 FYNNEI. This CDR3 region has 14 residues. The V end lost 5 bases, the J end lost 6 bases, and 16 bases lay between the germline ends. The CDR3, as DNA: TGTGCCAGCAGTAACCTCGGTGGGTTATCTGAAGCTTTCTTT. This encodes CASSNLGGLSEAFF.

This clone was recorded only once. This rearrangement joins TRBV15 to TRBJ2-4; TRBD1 agrees at 9 bases. Germline V gene lookup returns CDR1 LNHNV and CDR2 YYDKDF (reference sequence). V lost 0 bases to trimming and J lost 7 bases; unmatched junction nucleotides: 4. CDR3 length equals 15 residues. CDR3 sequence reads: CATSRDLDRGNIQYF. DNA for the CDR3: TGTGCCACCAGCAGAGATTTAGACAGGGGGAACATTCAGTACTTC.

The chain links TRBV27 to TRBJ2-1; 8 nucleotides align to TRBD1. This CDR3 region has 16 residues. Germline lookup yields CDR1 MNHEY and CDR2 SMNVEV (reference sequence). V shed 4 bases and J 2 bases; nucleotides not matched to a gene: 7. DNA for the CDR3: TGTGCCAGCAGTTCCTCGACAGGGGTCACCTACAATGAGCAGTTCTTC. Residues: CASSSSTGVTYNEQFF.

V is TRBV6-5 and J is TRBJ2-3; possible D gene TRBD2, 5 bases. Trimming left V 8 bases short and J 2 bases short, with 14 bases between. The CDR3 is 14 amino acids. From germline, CDR1 is MNHEY and CDR2 SVGAGI. As DNA, the CDR3 is TGTGCCAGCGGAGTGGCGGGCTACACAGATACGCAGTATTTT. Translating gives CASGVAGYTDTQYF.